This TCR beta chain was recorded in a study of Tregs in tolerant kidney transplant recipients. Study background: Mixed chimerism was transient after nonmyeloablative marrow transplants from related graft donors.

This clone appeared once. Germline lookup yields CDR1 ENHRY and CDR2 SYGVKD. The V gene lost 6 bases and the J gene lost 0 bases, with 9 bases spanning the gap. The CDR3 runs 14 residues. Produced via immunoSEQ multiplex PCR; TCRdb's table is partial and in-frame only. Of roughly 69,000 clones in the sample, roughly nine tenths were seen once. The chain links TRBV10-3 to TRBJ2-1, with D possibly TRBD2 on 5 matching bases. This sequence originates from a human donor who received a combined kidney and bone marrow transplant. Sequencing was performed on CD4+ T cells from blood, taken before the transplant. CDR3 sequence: CAIRLESSYNEQFF. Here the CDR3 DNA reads TGTGCCATCAGACTAGAGAGCTCCTACAATGAGCAGTTCTTC.